A selection of T cell receptor beta chains follows, all from one sample in a study of human T cells and chemical hapten exposure. TCRdb called the RACE reads again in MiXCR, with one record for every CDR3 protein. The table shows around 150,000 distinct CDR3 sequences, with approximately 14% occurring only once. The sample consisted of whole blood, taken in connection with sensitization to the hapten diphenylcyclopropenone (DPC). The source is a woman aged 25 to 39 with alopecia areata. Some clones in this sample may be carry-over from other donors' samples. CDR3s include the opening cysteine and the closing phenylalanine or tryptophan. D genes are given only for firm matches. Expanded clones get a size class; other rows say once, few or many, or leave the size out.

cdr3_nt cdr3_aa j_call d_call cdr3_length v_call clone_size
TGTGCCAGCTCACCACAAGGGACAGGGGACTCTGAGCAGCTCTTC CASSPQGTGDSEQLF TRBJ2-1 TRBD1 15 TRBV18 .
TGCAGCGTTCGGGGGATCCGGGACACAAGCACCTACGAGCAGTACTTC CSVRGIRDTSTYEQYF TRBJ2-7 . 16 TRBV29-1 many
TGCGCCAGCAGCCAAGACCCACCGGGCACAGAGAGGATCTATGGCTACACCTTC CASSQDPPGTERIYGYTF TRBJ1-2 . 18 TRBV4-3 few
TGCGCCAGCAGCCCCCGGGGACTAGCGGGGGTCACAGATACGCAGTATTTT CASSPRGLAGVTDTQYF TRBJ2-3 TRBD2 17 TRBV5-1 many
TGTGCCAGCAGCAGCACAGGGGGCGCGGGTCAGCCCCAGCATTTT CASSSTGGAGQPQHF TRBJ1-5 TRBD1 15 TRBV5-5 few
TGCGCCAGCAGCCCCGCGGGACAGGGGGTTTACGAGCAGTACTTC CASSPAGQGVYEQYF TRBJ2-7 TRBD1 15 TRBV5-1 .
TGTGCCAGCAGTGACCGTAACTATGGCTACACCTTC CASSDRNYGYTF TRBJ1-2 . 12 TRBV2 few
TGTGCCAGCAGTTTGACAGCCTCCTGGCGGGGCTACACCTTC CASSLTASWRGYTF TRBJ1-2 . 14 TRBV28 many
TGTGCCAGCAGTACTCTCGGGGGCTATAATTCACCCCTCCACTTT CASSTLGGYNSPLHF TRBJ1-6 . 15 TRBV27 .
TGTGCCAGCAGCCGGGAGGAAGCTTTCTTT CASSREEAFF TRBJ1-1 . 10 TRBV6-6 few
TGTGCCAGCAGCTATGGGGACAGGGGGACCGGGGAGCTGTTTTTT CASSYGDRGTGELFF TRBJ2-2 TRBD1 15 TRBV5-6 few
TGCAGCGTTCGCCAGGGAGCGTGGGGCTACACCTTC CSVRQGAWGYTF TRBJ1-2 . 12 TRBV29-1 .
TGTGCCAGCAGTGAGGCTGAGCAGTTCTTC CASSEAEQFF TRBJ2-1 . 10 TRBV2 few
TGTGCCAGCAGTCCCGGGGGCAGGGCCGAGCAGTACTTC CASSPGGRAEQYF TRBJ2-7 . 13 TRBV28 few
TGTGCCAGCTCACCTAACAGGGACACTGAAGCTTTCTTT CASSPNRDTEAFF TRBJ1-1 . 13 TRBV18 many
TGTGCCAGCTCACCAAGACTAGCGGGAGGGCCGGACAATGAGCAGTTCTTC CASSPRLAGGPDNEQFF TRBJ2-1 TRBD2 17 TRBV18 few
TGCGCCAGCAGCTTGGAAGGGTTGACCCTGGGGGCTTTCTTT CASSLEGLTLGAFF TRBJ1-1 . 14 TRBV5-1 few
TGTGCCAGCAGTTACTCGGGGTCATGGACCGGGGAGCTGTTTTTT CASSYSGSWTGELFF TRBJ2-2 . 15 TRBV6-5 .
TGTGCCAGCTCGGCGGGAGACCCTACGGCTGAGCAGTTCTTC CASSAGDPTAEQFF TRBJ2-1 TRBD2 14 TRBV6-2/TRBV6-3 many
TGTGCCAGCAGCCAAGACCCCGGACGAGCGGGGGCTACAGATACGCAGTATTTT CASSQDPGRAGATDTQYF TRBJ2-3 TRBD2 18 TRBV4-2 few
TGTGCCACCCAGGGCAGGGTGGGGAACAATGAGCAGTTCTTC CATQGRVGNNEQFF TRBJ2-1 . 14 TRBV7-8 .
TGCAGCGTTGTGGAGGGATACGGCTACACCTTC CSVVEGYGYTF TRBJ1-2 . 11 TRBV29-1 .